These T cell receptor beta chains were read from a single sample in a study of regulatory T cells in long-lasting Graves disease. TCRdb used MiXCR to reprocess the multiplex PCR reads, holding one entry per CDR3 protein. The sample gives around 360,000 distinct CDR3 sequences, 15% to 20% of which show up once; around 20% is in the top ten. Another study also made use of these data, one on T cells in Graves' hyperthyroidism and ophthalmopathy.

Sequencing used peripheral blood mononuclear cells (PBMCs), obtained at new diagnosis, from a patient treated with antithyroid drugs. The receptors were gathered from a woman younger than 35 with Graves disease. CDR3s include the opening cysteine and the closing phenylalanine or tryptophan. D genes are given only for firm matches. Some rows have no size entry. The others give once, few or many, or a class for an expanded clone.

abundance	d_gene	v_gene	j_gene	CDR3nt	CDR3aa
many	-	TRBV18	TRBJ2-2	TGTGCCAGCTCACGAGTCGACCCGAACACCGGGGAGCTGTTTTTT	CASSRVDPNTGELFF
few	-	TRBV3-1	TRBJ1-4	TGTGCCAGCAGCCCTCGGGGTAATGAAAAACTGTTTTTT	CASSPRGNEKLFF
many	TRBD2	TRBV6-1	TRBJ2-5	TGTGCCAGCACCGGCCAGCGGGGGACAGAGACCCAGTACTTC	CASTGQRGTETQYF
-	-	TRBV9	TRBJ2-3	TGTGCCAGCAGCGTAGCTGGCGCGAATACGCAGTATTTT	CASSVAGANTQYF
many	TRBD2	TRBV6-2/TRBV6-3	TRBJ2-1	TGTGCCGGAACCGGGACTAGCGTCGATGAGCAGTTCTTC	CAGTGTSVDEQFF
many	-	TRBV6-1	TRBJ1-5	TGTGCCAGCATAGCGGCTCTGGGCCAGCCCCAGCATTTT	CASIAALGQPQHF
-	-	TRBV7-6	TRBJ2-1	TGTGCCAGCAGCTTATCGACAAGTCTAGTGGATGAGCAGTTCTTC	CASSLSTSLVDEQFF
-	-	TRBV2	TRBJ1-1	TGTGCCAGCAGGCCCGGGACGGCGAACACTGAAGCTCTCTTT	CASRPGTANTEALF
many	-	TRBV11-2	TRBJ2-7	TGTGCCAGCAGCCTAAGCGTTTACGAGCAGTACTTC	CASSLSVYEQYF
many	-	TRBV11-3	TRBJ2-5	TGTGCCAGCAGCTTAGCAGGAGCACAGTTAGAGACCCAGTACTTC	CASSLAGAQLETQYF
many	-	TRBV20-1	TRBJ2-1	TGCAGTGCTTTTCCAGGGGGGTCCTACAATGAGCAGTTCTTC	CSAFPGGSYNEQFF
many	-	TRBV20-1	TRBJ1-1	TGCAGTGCTAGAGACGGGCAGGCGAACACTGAAGCTTTCTTT	CSARDGQANTEAFF
many	-	TRBV15	TRBJ1-2	TGTGCCACCAGCACACGTGAACCGTGGCAGACCGGGAGAGGCTACACCTTC	CATSTREPWQTGRGYTF
-	-	TRBV27	TRBJ2-7	TGTGCCAGCCGAGGGGCGCACTACGGGCAGTACTTC	CASRGAHYGQYF
few	TRBD2	TRBV7-3	TRBJ2-2	TGTGCCAGCAGCCGCAGGGGAGGCGGGGGGGCGAGCACCGGGGAGCTGTTTTTT	CASSRRGGGGASTGELFF
many	-	TRBV2	TRBJ2-7	TGTGCCAGCAGTTACTCGGACGAGCAGTACTTC	CASSYSDEQYF
many	-	TRBV7-2	TRBJ2-1	TGTGCCAGCAGCTTACCCGAAGTGGGGCCGGAATCGTCCTACAATGAGCAGTTCTTC	CASSLPEVGPESSYNEQFF
many	-	TRBV3-1	TRBJ1-5	TGTGCCAGCAGCCAAGGGGAAGGTTCTTCCCAGCCCCAGCATTTT	CASSQGEGSSQPQHF
many	-	TRBV18	TRBJ2-1	TGTGCCAGCTCACCACCGGGGCGGGGCAATGAGCAGTTCTTC	CASSPPGRGNEQFF
-	TRBD1	TRBV20-1	TRBJ1-4	TGCAGTGCTAGAGTCCCGCCGGGACAGGGAAAGCCCGATGATGAAAAACTGTTTTTT	CSARVPPGQGKPDDEKLFF
many	TRBD2	TRBV7-8	TRBJ2-5	TGTGCCAGCAGCTCGCTGACCGGGACTAGGGCGGAGACCCAGTACTTC	CASSSLTGTRAETQYF
many	-	TRBV7-3	TRBJ1-1	TGTGCCAGCAGATTAATGGGAAACACTGAAGCTTTCTTT	CASRLMGNTEAFF
-	TRBD1	TRBV14	TRBJ2-1	TGTGTCCCGGACAGGGATTACAATGAGCAGTTCTTC	CVPDRDYNEQFF
many	-	TRBV18	TRBJ2-2	TGTGCCAGCTCACCAGGAGGGGCCCTGACCGGGGAGCTGTTTTTT	CASSPGGALTGELFF
many	TRBD2	TRBV20-1	TRBJ2-1	TGCAGTGCTAGAGATGAGGTAGCGGGAGGGCGAAGCTCCTACAATGAGCAGTTCTTC	CSARDEVAGGRSSYNEQFF